Listed below are T cell receptor beta chains from one sample, sequenced in a study of blood T cell repertoires in COVID-19. Measured with immunoSEQ multiplex PCR; TCRdb has only the in-frame clones, and not every one. The profile covers approximately 500,000 clones, with more than 75% appearing a single time and 1.5% to 2% taken by the ten largest. What was sequenced was PBMCs or T cells enriched from blood (not recorded which). The receptors here all came from a woman between 40 and 55 years old who had recovered from COVID-19. Both conserved end residues are part of each CDR3. The D gene is left open where the match is weak. Part of the rows lack a size; the others show once, few, many or a class for expanded clones.

TRBJ2-1 TRBV5-6 TRBD2 - CASSFGGRDYNEQFF
TRBJ2-3 TRBV6-4 - - CASSESGSTDTQYF
TRBJ1-6 TRBV30 - - CAWNPQGNSPLHF
TRBJ2-1 TRBV7-9 - - CASSLQGNEQFF
TRBJ1-1 TRBV2 TRBD1 - CASSYQGARNTEAFF
TRBJ2-7 TRBV7-2 TRBD2 once CASSLAAGGPNYEQYF
TRBJ1-2 TRBV14 TRBD1 - CASSRDRDLYTF
TRBJ2-1 TRBV20-1 - - CSASYPGYNEQFF
TRBJ1-1 TRBV25-1 - - CASSESSYEAFF
TRBJ1-1 TRBV7-9 TRBD1 - CASDRGENTEAFF
TRBJ2-1 TRBV2 TRBD2 - CASSVGGRGVEQFF
TRBJ1-1 TRBV5-1 TRBD1 - CASSLVRTGWKTEAFF
TRBJ1-6 TRBV30 - - CAWSVLNNYNSPLHF
TRBJ1-6 TRBV12-5 - - CASGPGQPNSPLHF
TRBJ1-1 TRBV6-6 - - CASSQQGSNTEAFF
TRBJ2-1 TRBV19 - - CASSITRLRSSYNEQFF